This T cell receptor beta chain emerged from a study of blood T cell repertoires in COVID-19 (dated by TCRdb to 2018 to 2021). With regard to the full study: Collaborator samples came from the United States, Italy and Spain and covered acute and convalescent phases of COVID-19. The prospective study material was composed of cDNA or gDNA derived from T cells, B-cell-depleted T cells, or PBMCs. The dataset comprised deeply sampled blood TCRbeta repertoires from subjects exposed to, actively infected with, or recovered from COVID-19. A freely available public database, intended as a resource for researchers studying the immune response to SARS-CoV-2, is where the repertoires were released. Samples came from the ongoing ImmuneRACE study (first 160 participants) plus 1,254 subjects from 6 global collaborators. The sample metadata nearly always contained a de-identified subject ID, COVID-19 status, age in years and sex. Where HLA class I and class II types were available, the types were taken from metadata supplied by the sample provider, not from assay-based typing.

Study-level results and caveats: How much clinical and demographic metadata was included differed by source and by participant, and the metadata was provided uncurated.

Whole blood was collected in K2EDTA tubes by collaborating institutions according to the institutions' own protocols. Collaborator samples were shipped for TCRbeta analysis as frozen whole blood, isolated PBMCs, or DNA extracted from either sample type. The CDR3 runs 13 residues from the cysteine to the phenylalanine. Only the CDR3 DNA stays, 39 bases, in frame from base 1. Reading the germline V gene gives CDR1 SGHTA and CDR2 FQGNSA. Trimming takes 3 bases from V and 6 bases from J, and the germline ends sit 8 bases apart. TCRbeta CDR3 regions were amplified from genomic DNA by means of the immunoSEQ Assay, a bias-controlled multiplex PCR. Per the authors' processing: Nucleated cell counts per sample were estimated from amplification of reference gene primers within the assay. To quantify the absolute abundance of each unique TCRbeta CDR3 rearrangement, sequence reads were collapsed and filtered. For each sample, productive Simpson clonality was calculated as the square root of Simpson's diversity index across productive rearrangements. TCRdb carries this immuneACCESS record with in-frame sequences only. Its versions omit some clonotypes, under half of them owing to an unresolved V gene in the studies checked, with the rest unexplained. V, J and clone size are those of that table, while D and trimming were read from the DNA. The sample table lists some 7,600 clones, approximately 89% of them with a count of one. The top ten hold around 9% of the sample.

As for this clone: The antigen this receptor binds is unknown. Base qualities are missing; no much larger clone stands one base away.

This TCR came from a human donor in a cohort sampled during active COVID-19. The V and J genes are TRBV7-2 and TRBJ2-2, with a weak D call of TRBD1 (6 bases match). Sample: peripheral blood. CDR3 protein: CASSLGASGELFF. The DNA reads TGTGCCAGCAGCTTGGGGGCCTCCGGGGAGCTGTTTTTT.